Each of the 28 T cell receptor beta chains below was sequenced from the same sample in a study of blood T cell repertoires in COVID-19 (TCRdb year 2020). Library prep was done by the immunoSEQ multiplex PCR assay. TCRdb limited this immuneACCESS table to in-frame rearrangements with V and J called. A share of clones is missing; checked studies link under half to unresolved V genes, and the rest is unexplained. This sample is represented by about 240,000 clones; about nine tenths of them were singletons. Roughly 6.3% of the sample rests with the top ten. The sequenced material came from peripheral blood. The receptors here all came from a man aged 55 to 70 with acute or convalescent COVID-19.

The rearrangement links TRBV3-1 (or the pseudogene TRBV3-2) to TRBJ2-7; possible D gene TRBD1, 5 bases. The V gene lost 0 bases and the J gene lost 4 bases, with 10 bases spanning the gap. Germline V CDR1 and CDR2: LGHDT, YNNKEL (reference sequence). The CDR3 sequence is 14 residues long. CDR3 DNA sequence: TGTGCCAGCAGCCAAGATCTGGGGCCGTACGAGCAGTACTTC. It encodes CASSQDLGPYEQYF.

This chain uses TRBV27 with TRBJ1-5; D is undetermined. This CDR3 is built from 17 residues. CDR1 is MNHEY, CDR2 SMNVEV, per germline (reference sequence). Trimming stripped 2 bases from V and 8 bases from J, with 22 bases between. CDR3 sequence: CASSLNPPTRAGKPQHF. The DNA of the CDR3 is TGTGCCAGCAGTTTAAACCCACCAACACGGGCCGGGAAGCCCCAGCATTTT.

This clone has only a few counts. CDR3 amino acids: CASSFGGEDEQYF. In nucleotides, the CDR3 is TGTGCCAGCAGCTTCGGGGGAGAGGACGAGCAGTACTTC. The chain uses TRBV11-3 and TRBJ2-7; TRBD2 might be the D (6 bases). Trimming removed 3 bases at V and 5 bases at J, with 11 bases between. The CDR3 is made up of 13 amino acids. In germline, CDR1 is SGHNT, CDR2 YENEEA.

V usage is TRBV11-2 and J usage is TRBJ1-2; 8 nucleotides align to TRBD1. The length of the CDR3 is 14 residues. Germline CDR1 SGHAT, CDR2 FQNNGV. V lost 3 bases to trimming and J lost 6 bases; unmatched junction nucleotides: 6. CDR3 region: CASSLQGAVNGYTF. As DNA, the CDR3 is TGTGCCAGCAGCTTGCAGGGGGCAGTCAATGGCTACACCTTC.

The CDR3 DNA reads as TGTGCCCAATTCGGACAGGGGTACGGCTACACCTTC. This translates into CAQFGQGYGYTF. The chain links TRBV27 to TRBJ1-2; 9 bases are shared with TRBD1. Germline lookup yields CDR1 MNHEY and CDR2 SMNVEV (reference sequence). V trimming: 11 bases; J trimming: 8 bases; junction bases outside the gene matches: 9. This CDR3 spans 12 amino acids.

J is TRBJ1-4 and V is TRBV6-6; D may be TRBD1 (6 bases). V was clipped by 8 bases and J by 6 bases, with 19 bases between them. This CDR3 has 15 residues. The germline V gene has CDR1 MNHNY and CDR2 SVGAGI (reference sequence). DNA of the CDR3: TGTGCCAGCCTCAGGGCTCAGGGGACCTATGAAAAACTGTTTTTT. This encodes CASLRAQGTYEKLFF.

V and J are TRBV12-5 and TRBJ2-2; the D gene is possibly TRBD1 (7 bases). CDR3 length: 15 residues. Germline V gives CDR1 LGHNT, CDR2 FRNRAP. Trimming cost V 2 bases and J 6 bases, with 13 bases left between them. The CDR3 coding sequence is TGTGCTAGTGGTTTGTCCAGGGGGGAATCCGGGGAGCTGTTTTTT. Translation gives CASGLSRGESGELFF. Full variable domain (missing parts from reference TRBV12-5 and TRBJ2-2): DARVTQTPRHKVTEMGQEVTMRCQPILGHNTVFWYRQTMMQGLELLAYFRNRAPLDDSGMPKDRFSAEMPDATLATLKIQPSEPRDSAVYFCASGLSRGESGELFFGEGSRLTVL.

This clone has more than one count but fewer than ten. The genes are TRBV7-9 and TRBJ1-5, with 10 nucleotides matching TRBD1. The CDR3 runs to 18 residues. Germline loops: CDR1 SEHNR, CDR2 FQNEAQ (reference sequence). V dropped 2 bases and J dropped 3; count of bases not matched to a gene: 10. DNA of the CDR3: TGTGCCAGCAGCTTATTTCCGGGACAGGGGAAGATCAATCAGCCCCAGCATTTT. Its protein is CASSLFPGQGKINQPQHF.

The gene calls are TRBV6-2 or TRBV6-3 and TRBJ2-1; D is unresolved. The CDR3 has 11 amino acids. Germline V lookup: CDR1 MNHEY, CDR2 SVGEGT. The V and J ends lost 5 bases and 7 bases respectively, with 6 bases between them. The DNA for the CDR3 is TGTGCCAGCAGTCAGTTAAATGAGCAGTTCTTC. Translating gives CASSQLNEQFF.

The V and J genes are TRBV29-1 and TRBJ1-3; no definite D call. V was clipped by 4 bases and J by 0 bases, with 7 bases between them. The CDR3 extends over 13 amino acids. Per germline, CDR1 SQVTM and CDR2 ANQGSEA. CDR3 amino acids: CSVGESSGNTIYF. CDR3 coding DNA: TGCAGCGTTGGGGAGAGCTCTGGAAACACCATATATTTT.

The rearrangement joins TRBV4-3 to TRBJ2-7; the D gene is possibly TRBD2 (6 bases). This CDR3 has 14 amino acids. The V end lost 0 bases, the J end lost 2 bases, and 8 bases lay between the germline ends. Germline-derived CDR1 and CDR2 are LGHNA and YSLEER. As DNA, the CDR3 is TGCGCCAGCAGCCAAGATTGGGGGGCCTACGAGCAGTACTTC. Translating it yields CASSQDWGAYEQYF.

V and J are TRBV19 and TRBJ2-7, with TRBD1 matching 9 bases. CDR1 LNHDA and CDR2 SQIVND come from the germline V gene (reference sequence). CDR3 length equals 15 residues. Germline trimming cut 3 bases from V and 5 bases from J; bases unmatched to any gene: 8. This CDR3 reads CASSMAGQGEDEQYF. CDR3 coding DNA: TGTGCCAGTAGTATGGCGGGACAGGGAGAGGACGAGCAGTACTTC. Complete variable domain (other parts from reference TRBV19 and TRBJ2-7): DGGITQSPKYLFRKEGQNVTLSCEQNLNHDAMYWYRQDPGQGLRLIYYSQIVNDFQKGDIAEGYSVSREKKESFPLTVTSAQKNPTAFYLCASSMAGQGEDEQYFGPGTRLTVT.

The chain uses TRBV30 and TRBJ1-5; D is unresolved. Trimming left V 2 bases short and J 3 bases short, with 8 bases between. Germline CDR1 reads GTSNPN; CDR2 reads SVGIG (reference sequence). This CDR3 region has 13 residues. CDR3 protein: CAWSKADNQPQHF. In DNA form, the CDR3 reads TGTGCCTGGAGTAAGGCGGACAATCAGCCCCAGCATTTT.

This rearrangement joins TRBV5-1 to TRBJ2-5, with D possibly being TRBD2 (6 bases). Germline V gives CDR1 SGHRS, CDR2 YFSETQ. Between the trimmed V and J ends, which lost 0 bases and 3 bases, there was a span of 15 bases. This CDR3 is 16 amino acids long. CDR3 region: CASSLVLREGKETQYF. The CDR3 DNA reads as TGCGCCAGCAGCTTGGTCTTGCGGGAAGGAAAAGAGACCCAGTACTTC.

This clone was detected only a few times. CDR3 coding DNA: TGTGCCAGCAGCCAAGATCCCCCTCGGGACAGGACTGGAAACACCATATATTTT. It yields the protein CASSQDPPRDRTGNTIYF. The chain joins TRBV3-1 (or the pseudogene TRBV3-2) to TRBJ1-3; the match to TRBD1 covers 8 bases. The CDR3 is made up of 18 amino acids. CDR1 is LGHDT and CDR2 is YNNKEL in the germline V gene (reference sequence). Germline trimming cut 0 bases from V and 2 bases from J; bases unmatched to any gene: 9.

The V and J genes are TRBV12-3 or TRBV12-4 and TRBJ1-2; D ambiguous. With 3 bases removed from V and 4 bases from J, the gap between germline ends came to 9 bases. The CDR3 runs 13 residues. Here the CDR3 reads CASSLGTTYGYTF. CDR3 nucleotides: TGTGCCAGCAGTTTGGGCACCACCTATGGCTACACCTTC.

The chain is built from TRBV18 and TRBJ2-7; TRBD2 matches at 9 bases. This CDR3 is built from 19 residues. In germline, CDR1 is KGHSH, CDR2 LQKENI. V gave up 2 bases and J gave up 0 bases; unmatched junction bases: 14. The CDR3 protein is CASSPSSGLAQTDSYEQYF. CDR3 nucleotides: TGTGCCAGCTCACCAAGTTCGGGACTAGCTCAGACCGACTCCTACGAGCAGTACTTC.

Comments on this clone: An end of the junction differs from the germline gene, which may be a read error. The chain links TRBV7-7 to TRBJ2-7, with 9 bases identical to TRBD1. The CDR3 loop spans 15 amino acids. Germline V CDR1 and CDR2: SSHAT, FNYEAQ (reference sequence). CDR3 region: CASSRRQGEAYEQYF. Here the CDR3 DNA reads TGTGCTAGCAGCCGAAGACAGGGGGAAGCCTACGAGCAGTACTTC.

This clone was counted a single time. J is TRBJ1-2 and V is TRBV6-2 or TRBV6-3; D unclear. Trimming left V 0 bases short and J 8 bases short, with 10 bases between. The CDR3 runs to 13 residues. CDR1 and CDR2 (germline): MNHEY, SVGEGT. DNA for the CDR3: TGTGCCAGCAGTTACTCGGGCGAGTGGGGCTACACCTTC. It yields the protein CASSYSGEWGYTF.

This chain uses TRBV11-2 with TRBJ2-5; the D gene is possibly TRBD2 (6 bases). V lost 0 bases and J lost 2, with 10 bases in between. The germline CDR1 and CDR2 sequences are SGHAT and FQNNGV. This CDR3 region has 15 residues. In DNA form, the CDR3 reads TGTGCCAGCAGCTTAGAGGTTGGGGGGCAAGAGACCCAGTACTTC. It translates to CASSLEVGGQETQYF.

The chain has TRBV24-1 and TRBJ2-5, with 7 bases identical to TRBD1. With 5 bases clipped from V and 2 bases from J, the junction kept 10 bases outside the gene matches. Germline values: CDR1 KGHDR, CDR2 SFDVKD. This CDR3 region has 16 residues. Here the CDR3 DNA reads TGTGCCACCAGTGTTTCCGGGACAGTGGGTCAAGAGACCCAGTACTTC. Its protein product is CATSVSGTVGQETQYF.

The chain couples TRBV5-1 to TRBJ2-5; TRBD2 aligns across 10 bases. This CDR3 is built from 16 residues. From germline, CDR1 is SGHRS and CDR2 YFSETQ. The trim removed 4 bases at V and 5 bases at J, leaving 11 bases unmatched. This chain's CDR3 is CASSGQPSGSLETQYF. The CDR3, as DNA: TGCGCCAGCAGCGGGCAACCTAGCGGGAGCTTGGAGACCCAGTACTTC.

The CDR3: CASTGTSGTDTQYF. In nucleotides, the CDR3 is TGTGCCAGCACTGGGACTAGCGGCACAGATACGCAGTATTTT. This chain uses TRBV28 with TRBJ2-3, with 10 bases fitting TRBD2. The germline gives CDR1 MDHEN, CDR2 SYDVKM. The CDR3 totals 14 residues. With 7 bases clipped from V and 1 base from J, the junction kept 2 bases outside the gene matches.

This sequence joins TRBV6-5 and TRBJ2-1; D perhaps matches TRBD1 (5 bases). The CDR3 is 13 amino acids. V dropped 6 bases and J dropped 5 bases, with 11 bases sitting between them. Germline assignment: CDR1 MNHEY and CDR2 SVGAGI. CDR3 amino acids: CASRPYRHNEQFF. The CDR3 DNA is TGTGCCAGCAGACCGTACAGGCACAATGAGCAGTTCTTC.

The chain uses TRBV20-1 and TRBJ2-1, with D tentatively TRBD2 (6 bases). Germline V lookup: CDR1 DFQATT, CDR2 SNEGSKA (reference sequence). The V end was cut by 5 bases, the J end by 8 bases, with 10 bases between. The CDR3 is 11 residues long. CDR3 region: CSAREIDEQFF. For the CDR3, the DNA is TGCAGTGCTCGGGAGATTGATGAGCAGTTCTTC.

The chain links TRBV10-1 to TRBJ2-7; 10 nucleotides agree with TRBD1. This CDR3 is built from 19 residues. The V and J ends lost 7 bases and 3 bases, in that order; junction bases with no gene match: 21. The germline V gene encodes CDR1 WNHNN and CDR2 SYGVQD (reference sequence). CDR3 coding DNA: TGCGCCAGCATGAAACCGGGACAGGGGCGTAGATTCCCCTACTACGAGCAGTACTTC. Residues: CASMKPGQGRRFPYYEQYF.

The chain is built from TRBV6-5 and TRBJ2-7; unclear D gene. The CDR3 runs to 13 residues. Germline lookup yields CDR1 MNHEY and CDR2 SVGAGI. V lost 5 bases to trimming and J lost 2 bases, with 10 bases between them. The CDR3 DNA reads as TGTGCCAGCAGTCCCGGTCCTCCCTACGAGCAGTACTTC. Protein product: CASSPGPPYEQYF.

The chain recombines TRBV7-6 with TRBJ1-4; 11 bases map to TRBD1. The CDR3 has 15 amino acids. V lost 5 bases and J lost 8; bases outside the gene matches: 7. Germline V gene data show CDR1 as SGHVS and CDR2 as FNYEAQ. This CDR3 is CASSPGQGVIEKLFF. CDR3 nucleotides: TGTGCCAGCAGCCCGGGACAGGGGGTTATCGAAAAACTGTTTTTT.